This entry features one T cell receptor (beta chain) sequence. Original methodology: Reference gene primer amplification yielded estimated nucleated cell counts. Libraries were prepared by immunoSEQ multiplex PCR; TCRdb keeps only in-frame clonotypes and omits some of them. That table furnishes V, J and clone size, whereas the DNA furnished D and trimming. The top ten clones hold 5.3% of a sample with 45,000 to 55,000 clones, approximately 87% of them seen once. The record originates from a study of blood T cell repertoires in COVID-19. Study at large: Specimens from acute and convalescent COVID-19 originated in the United States, Italy and Spain. The analysed material was cDNA or gDNA that came from T cells, B-cell-depleted T cells, or PBMCs.

The CDR3 runs 15 residues. Trimming shortened V by 5 bases and J by 0 bases, and 15 bases separated the two germline ends. CDR1 and CDR2 (germline): SGHRS, YFSETQ. The rearrangement uses TRBV5-1 and TRBJ2-7, with D tentatively TRBD1 (6 bases). This sequence was found in a human donor in a cohort sampled during active COVID-19. Sequenced: peripheral blood. The CDR3 here is CASRALGGSSYEQYF. In DNA, the CDR3 is TGCGCCAGCAGGGCTTTAGGGGGATCCTCCTACGAGCAGTACTTC.